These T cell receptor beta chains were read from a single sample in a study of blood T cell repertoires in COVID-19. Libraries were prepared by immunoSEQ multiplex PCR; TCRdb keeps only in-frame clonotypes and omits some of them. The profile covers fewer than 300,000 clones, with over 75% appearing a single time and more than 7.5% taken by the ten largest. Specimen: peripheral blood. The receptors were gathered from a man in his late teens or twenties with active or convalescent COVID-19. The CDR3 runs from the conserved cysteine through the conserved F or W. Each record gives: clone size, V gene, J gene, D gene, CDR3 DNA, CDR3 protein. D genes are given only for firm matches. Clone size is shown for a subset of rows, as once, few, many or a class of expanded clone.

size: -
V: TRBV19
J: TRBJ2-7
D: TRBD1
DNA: TGTGCCAGTAGTATTAACAGGGGAGAGAAGCAGTACTTC
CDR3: CASSINRGEKQYF

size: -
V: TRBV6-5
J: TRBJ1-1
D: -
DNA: TGTGCCAGCAGTCCTATCACTGAAGCTTTCTTT
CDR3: CASSPITEAFF

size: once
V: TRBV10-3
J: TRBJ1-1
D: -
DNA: TGTGCCATCGCAAGACAGCTGAACACTGAAGCTTTCTTT
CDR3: CAIARQLNTEAFF

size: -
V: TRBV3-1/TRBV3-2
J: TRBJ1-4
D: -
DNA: TGTGCCAGCAGCAAACTTACTAATGAAAAACTGTTTTTT
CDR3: CASSKLTNEKLFF

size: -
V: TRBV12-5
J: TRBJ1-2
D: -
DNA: TGTGCTAGTGGGAACCTCAGGGGTCCTTCTAACTATGGCTACACCTTC
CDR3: CASGNLRGPSNYGYTF

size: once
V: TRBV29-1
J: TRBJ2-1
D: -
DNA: TGCAGCGTTGCAGGATCGGACGGGAGCTCCTACAATGAGCAGTTCTTC
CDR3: CSVAGSDGSSYNEQFF

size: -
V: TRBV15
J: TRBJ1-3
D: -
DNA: TGTGCCACCAGCAGCAAGACAACATCCTCTGGAAACACCATATATTTT
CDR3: CATSSKTTSSGNTIYF

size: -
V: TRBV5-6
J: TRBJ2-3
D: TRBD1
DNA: TGTGCCAGCAGCACCCGGGACAGGGGGCGCACAGATACGCAGTATTTT
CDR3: CASSTRDRGRTDTQYF

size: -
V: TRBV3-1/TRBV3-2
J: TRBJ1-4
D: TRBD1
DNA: TGTGCCAGCAGCATCACCGGGACAGGAACTAATGAAAAACTGTTTTTT
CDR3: CASSITGTGTNEKLFF

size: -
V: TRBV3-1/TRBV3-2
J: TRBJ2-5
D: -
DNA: TGTGCCAGCAGCCGGGGACTCGGGCTGGGGGAGACCCAGTACTTC
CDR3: CASSRGLGLGETQYF

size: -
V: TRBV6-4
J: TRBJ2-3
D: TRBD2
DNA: TGTGCCAGCAGTGAGGCGGGGGGCACAGATACGCAGTATTTT
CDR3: CASSEAGGTDTQYF

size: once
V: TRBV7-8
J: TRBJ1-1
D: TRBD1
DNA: TGTGCCAGCAGCCCCCTGGACAGGGTCTCCACTGAAGCTTTCTTT
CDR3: CASSPLDRVSTEAFF

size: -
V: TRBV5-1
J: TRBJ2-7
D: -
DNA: TGCGCCAGCAGCCCCACGGCGGGAAAGGGGCGGGTGTCCTACGAGCAGTACTTC
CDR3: CASSPTAGKGRVSYEQYF

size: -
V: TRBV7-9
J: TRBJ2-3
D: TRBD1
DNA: TGTGCCAGCAGCATTGTGACAGGGGGGACAGATACGCAGTATTTT
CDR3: CASSIVTGGTDTQYF

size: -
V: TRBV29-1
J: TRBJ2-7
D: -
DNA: TGCAGCGTTTTAACAGGCGGCACCTACGAGCAGTACTTC
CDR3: CSVLTGGTYEQYF

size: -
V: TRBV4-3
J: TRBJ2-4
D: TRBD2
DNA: TGCGCCAGCAGCCAAGCGCCTAGCGGGGGCTCGTCGAAAAACATTCAGTACTTC
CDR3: CASSQAPSGGSSKNIQYF

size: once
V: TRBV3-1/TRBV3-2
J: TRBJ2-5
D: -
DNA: TGTGCCAGCAGCCAAGGAGGCACAACCATGCAAGAGACCCAGTACTTC
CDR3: CASSQGGTTMQETQYF

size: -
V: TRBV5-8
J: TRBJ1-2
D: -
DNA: TGTGCCAGCAGCACCTCGGGCTATGGCTACACCTTC
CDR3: CASSTSGYGYTF

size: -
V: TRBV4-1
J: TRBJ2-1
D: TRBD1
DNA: TGCGCCAGCAGCCAAGGAGGACAGGGGCAATTATACAATGAGCAGTTCTTC
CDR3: CASSQGGQGQLYNEQFF

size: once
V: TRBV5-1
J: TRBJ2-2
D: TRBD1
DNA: TGCGCCAGCAGAGGGGGGACAGGGAGCACCGGGGAGCTGTTTTTT
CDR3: CASRGGTGSTGELFF